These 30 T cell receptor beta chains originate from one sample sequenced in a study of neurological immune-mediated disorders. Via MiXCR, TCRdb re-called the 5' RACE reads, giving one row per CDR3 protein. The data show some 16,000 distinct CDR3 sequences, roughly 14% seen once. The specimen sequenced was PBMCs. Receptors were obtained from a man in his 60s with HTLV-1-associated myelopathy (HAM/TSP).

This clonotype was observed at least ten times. The CDR3 sequence: CASSFQGRNEKLFF. CDR3 bases: TGTGCCAGCAGTTTTCAGGGTCGGAATGAAAAACTGTTTTTT. V is TRBV12-3 or TRBV12-4 and J is TRBJ1-4, with D maybe TRBD1 (5 bases). The ends were cut back, 3 bases at V and 5 bases at J, with 10 bases in the middle. CDR3 length: 14 residues.

CDR3 sequence reads: CASRYEAVNEKLFF. Written as DNA, the CDR3 is TGCGCCAGCAGGTACGAGGCGGTTAATGAAAAACTGTTTTTT. The chain employs TRBV5-1 and TRBJ1-4; D is uncertain. V was pared by 5 bases and J by 4 bases, with 12 bases between. The germline CDR1 and CDR2 sequences are SGHRS and YFSETQ. The CDR3 has 14 amino acids.

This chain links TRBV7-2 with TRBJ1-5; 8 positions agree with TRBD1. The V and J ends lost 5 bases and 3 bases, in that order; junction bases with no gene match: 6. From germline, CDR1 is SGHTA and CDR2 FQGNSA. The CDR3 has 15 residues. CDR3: CASSPRGQANQPQHF. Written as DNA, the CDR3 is TGTGCCAGCAGCCCCCGGGGACAGGCCAATCAGCCCCAGCATTTT.

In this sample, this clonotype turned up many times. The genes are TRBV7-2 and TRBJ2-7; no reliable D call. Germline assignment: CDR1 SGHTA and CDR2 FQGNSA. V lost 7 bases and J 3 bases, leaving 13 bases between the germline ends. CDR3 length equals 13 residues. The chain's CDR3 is CASTSGPGYEQYF. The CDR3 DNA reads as TGTGCCAGCACCTCCGGGCCGGGCTACGAGCAGTACTTC. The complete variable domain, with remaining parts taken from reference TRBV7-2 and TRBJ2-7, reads GAGVSQSPSNKVTEKGKDVELRCDPISGHTALYWYRQSLGQGLEFLIYFQGNSAPDKSGLPSDRFSAERTGGSVSTLTIQRTQQEDSAVYLCASTSGPGYEQYFGPGTRLTVT.

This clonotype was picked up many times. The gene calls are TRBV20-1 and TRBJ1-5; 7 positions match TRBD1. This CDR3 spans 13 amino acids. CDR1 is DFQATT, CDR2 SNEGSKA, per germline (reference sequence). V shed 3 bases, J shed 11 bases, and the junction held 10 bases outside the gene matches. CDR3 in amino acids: CSASRDSPLTQHF. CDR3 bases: TGCAGTGCTAGTCGGGACAGCCCATTGACCCAGCATTTT.

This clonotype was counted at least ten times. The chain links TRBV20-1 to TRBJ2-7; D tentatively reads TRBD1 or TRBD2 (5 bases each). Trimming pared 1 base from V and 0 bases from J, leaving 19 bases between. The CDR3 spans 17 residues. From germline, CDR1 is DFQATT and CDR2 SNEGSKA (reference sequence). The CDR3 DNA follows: TGCAGTGCTAGAGGGTGGGGGTTCAAGACGAGCTCCTACGAGCAGTACTTC. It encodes CSARGWGFKTSSYEQYF.

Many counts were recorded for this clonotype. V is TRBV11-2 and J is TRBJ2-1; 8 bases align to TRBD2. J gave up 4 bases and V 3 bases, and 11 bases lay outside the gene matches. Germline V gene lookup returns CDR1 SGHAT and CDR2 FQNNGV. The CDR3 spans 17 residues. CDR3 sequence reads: CASSFGLAGFQYNEQFF. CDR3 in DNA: TGTGCCAGCAGCTTCGGATTAGCGGGGTTTCAGTACAATGAGCAGTTCTTC.

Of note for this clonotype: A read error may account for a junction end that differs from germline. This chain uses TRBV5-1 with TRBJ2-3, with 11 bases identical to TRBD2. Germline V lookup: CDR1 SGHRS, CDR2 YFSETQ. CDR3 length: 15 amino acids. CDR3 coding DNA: TGCGCCAGTAGCTTCACTAGCGGGGGTGGAGATACGCATTATTTT. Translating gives CASSFTSGGGDTHYF.

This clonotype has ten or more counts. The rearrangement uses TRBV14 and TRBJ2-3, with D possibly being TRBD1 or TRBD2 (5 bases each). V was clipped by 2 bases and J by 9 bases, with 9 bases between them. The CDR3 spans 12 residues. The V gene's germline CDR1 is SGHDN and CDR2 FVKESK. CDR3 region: CASSQTRGTQYF. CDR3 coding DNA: TGTGCCAGCAGCCAAACCCGGGGCACGCAGTATTTT.

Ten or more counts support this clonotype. The CDR3 sequence is CASSSRDRRETQYF. The CDR3 bases are TGTGCCAGCAGTTCCCGGGACAGGCGCGAGACCCAGTACTTC. The chain is built from TRBV12-3 or TRBV12-4 and TRBJ2-5; 8 positions match TRBD1. The CDR3 spans 14 residues. The trim removed 4 bases at V and 5 bases at J, leaving 6 bases unmatched.

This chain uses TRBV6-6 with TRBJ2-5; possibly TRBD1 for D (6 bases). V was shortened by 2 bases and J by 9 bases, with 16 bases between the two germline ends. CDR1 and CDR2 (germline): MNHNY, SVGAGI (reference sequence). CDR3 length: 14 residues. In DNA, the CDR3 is TGTGCCAGCAGTTACCGGACAGACCAAGGGGCCCAGTACTTC. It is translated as CASSYRTDQGAQYF.

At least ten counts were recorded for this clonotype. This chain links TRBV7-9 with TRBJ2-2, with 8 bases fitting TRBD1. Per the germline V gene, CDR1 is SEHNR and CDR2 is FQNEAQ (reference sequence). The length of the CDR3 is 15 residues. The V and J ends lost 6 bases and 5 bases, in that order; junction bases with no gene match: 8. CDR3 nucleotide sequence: TGTGCCAGCAGACCGGACAGGGATAATACCGGGGAGCTGTTTTTT. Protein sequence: CASRPDRDNTGELFF.

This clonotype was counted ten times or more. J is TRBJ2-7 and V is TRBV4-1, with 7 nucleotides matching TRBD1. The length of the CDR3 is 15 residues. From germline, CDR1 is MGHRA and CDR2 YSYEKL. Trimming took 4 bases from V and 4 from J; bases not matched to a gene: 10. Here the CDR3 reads CASSPMGTALYEQYF. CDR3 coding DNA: TGCGCCAGCAGCCCAATGGGGACAGCACTTTACGAGCAGTACTTC.

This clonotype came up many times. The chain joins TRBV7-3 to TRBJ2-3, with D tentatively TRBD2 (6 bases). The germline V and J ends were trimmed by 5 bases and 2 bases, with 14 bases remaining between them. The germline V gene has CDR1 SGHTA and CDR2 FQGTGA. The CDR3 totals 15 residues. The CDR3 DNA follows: TGTGCCAGCAGCCCTGGGGTAGCGGTCACAGATACGCAGTATTTT. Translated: CASSPGVAVTDTQYF. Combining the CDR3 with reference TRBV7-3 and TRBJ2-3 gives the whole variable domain GAGVSQTPSNKVTEKGKYVELRCDPISGHTALYWYRQSLGQGPEFLIYFQGTGAADDSGLPNDRFFAVRPEGSVSTLKIQRTERGDSAVYLCASSPGVAVTDTQYFGPGTRLTVL.

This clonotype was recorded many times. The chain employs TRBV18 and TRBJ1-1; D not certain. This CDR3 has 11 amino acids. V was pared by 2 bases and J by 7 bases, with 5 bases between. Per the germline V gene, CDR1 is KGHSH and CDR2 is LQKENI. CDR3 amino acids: CASSPGVEAFF. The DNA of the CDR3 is TGTGCCAGCTCACCAGGGGTTGAAGCTTTCTTT.

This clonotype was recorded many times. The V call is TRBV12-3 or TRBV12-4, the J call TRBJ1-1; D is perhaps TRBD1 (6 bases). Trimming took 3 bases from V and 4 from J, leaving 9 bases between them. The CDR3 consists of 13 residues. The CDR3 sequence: CASSFYRATEAFF. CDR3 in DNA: TGTGCCAGCAGTTTCTACAGGGCCACTGAAGCTTTCTTT.

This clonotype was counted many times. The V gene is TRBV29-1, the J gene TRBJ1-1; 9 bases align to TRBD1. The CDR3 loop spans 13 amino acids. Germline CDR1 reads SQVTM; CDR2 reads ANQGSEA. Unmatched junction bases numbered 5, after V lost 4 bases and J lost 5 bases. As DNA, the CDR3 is TGCAGCGTTGGACAGGGGGAGGGAACTGAAGCTTTCTTT. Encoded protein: CSVGQGEGTEAFF.

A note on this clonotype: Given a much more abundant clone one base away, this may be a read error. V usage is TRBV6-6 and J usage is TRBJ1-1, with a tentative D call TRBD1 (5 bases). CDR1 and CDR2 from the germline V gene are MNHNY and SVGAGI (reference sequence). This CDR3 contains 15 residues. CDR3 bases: TGTGCCAGCAGTCAAGTACCGCAGGGAAACACTGGAGCTTTCTTT. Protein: CASSQVPQGNTGAFF.

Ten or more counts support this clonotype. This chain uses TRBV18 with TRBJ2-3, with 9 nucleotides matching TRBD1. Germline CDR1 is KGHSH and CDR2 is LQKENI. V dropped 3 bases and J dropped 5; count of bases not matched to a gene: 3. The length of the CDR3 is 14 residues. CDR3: CASSPDRGKDTQYF. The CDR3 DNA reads TGTGCCAGCTCACCGGACAGGGGAAAAGATACGCAGTATTTT.

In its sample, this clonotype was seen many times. The CDR3 bases are TGCGCCAGCAGCAGCGGGACAGGGGCTGGGGCCAACGTCCTGACTTTC. It yields the protein CASSSGTGAGANVLTF. The chain is built from TRBV5-1 and TRBJ2-6, with 10 bases aligning to TRBD1. The germline CDR1 and CDR2 sequences are SGHRS and YFSETQ. This CDR3 is 16 amino acids long. J lost 2 bases, V lost 4 bases, and 3 bases had no gene match.

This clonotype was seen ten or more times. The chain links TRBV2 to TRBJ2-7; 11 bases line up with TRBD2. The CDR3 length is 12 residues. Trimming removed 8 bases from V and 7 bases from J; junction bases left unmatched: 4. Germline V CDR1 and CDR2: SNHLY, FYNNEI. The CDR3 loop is CASGGLAGEQYF. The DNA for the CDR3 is TGTGCCAGCGGAGGACTAGCGGGTGAGCAGTACTTC.

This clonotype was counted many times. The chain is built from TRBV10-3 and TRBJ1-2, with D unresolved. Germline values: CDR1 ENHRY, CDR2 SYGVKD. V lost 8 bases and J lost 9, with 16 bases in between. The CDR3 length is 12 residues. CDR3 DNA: TGTGCCATCCGTCCACCTAGTCTGAGCTACACCTTC. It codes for CAIRPPSLSYTF.

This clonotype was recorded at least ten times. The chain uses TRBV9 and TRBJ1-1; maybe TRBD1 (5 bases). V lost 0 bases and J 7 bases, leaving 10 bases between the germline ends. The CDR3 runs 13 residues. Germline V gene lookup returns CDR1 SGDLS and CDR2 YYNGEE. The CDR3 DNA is TGTGCCAGCAGCGTAGTCCTCGGGGGTGAAGCTTTCTTT. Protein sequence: CASSVVLGGEAFF.

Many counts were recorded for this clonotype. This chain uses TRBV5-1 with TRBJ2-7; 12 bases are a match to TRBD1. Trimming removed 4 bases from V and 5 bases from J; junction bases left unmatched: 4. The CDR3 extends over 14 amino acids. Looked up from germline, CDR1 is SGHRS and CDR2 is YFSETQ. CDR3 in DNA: TGCGCCAGCAGCCTGGGGACAGGGGGCCACGAGCAGTACTTC. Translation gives CASSLGTGGHEQYF. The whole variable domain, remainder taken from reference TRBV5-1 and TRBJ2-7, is KAGVTQTPRYLIKTRGQQVTLSCSPISGHRSVSWYQQTPGQGLQFLFEYFSETQRNKGNFPGRFSGRQFSNSRSEMNVSTLELGDSALYLCASSLGTGGHEQYFGPGTRLTVT.

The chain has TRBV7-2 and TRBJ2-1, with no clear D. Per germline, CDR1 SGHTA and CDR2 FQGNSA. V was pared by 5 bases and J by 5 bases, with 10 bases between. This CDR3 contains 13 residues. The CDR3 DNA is TGTGCCAGCAGCCGCCTTGGGGACAATGAGCAGTTCTTC. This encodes CASSRLGDNEQFF.

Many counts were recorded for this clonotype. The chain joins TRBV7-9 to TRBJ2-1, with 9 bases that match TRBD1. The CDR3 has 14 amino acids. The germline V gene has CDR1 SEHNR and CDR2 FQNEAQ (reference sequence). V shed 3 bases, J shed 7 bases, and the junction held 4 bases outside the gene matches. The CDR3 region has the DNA TGTGCCAGCAGCTTCCTCGGACAGGGGAATGAGCAGTTCTTC. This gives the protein CASSFLGQGNEQFF.

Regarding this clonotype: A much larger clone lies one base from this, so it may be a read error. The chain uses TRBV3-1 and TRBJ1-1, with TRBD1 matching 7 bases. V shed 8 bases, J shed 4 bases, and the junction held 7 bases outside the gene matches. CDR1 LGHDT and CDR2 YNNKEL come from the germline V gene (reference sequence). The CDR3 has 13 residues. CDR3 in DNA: TGTGCCAGCGGGTACAGGGGAGGCACTGAAGCTTTCTTT. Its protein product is CASGYRGGTEAFF.

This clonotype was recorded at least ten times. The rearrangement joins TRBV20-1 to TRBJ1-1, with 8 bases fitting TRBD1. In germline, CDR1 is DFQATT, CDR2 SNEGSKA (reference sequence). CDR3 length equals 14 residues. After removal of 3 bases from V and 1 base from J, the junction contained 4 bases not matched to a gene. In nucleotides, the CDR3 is TGCAGTGCTAGGGGAGGGACAGGGAACACTGAAGCTTTCTTT. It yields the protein CSARGGTGNTEAFF.

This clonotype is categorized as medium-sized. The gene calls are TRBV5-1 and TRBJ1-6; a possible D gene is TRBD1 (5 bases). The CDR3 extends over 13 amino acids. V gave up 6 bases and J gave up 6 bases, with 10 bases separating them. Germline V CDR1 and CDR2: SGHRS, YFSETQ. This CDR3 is CASTDSGNSPLHF. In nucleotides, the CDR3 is TGCGCCAGCACTGACAGTGGTAATTCACCCCTCCACTTT.

The CDR3 region has the DNA TGCGCCAGCTTGTATACAGGGGGCGATGGGGCCCAAGAGACCCAGTACTTC. This encodes CASLYTGGDGAQETQYF. The genes are TRBV5-1 and TRBJ2-5, with TRBD1 matching 9 bases. CDR3 length: 17 residues. Germline assignment: CDR1 SGHRS and CDR2 YFSETQ. V gave up 7 bases and J gave up 1 base; unmatched junction bases: 14.